This passage covers 21 T cell receptor beta chains from one sample sequenced in a study of cytomegalovirus exposure and HLA in healthy donors. PCR primers comprised 60 Vbeta and 13 Jbeta primers. Using immunoSEQ multiplex PCR, the repertoire was profiled, and TCRdb retains in-frame clones only, with some absent. The sample includes 200,000 to 250,000 clones, around 77% seen only once; the top ten take less than 3.5%. The source material was PBMCs. The receptor source for this set is a woman between 25 and 40 years old in good health and CMV-seronegative.

In this sample, this clone turned up once. The CDR3 nucleotides read TGTGCCAGCAGCGTCGGGACAAGCAATCAGCCCCAGCATTTT. Amino acid sequence: CASSVGTSNQPQHF. V usage is TRBV9 and J usage is TRBJ1-5, with a weak D call TRBD1 (6 bases). The CDR3 runs to 14 residues. Germline CDR1 is SGDLS and CDR2 is YYNGEE. Between the trimmed V and J ends, which lost 2 bases and 1 base, there was a span of 7 bases.

The J gene is TRBJ1-2, the V gene TRBV28, with TRBD1 identical over 8 bases. Per germline, CDR1 MDHEN and CDR2 SYDVKM. This CDR3 region has 15 residues. V shed 5 bases and J 0 bases; nucleotides not matched to a gene: 5. This chain's CDR3 is CASSHRGRANYGYTF. CDR3 DNA sequence: TGTGCCAGCAGTCACAGGGGGAGAGCTAACTATGGCTACACCTTC.

The chain is built from TRBV19 and TRBJ2-7, with TRBD2 as a possible D gene (5 bases). Trimming removed 6 bases at V and 2 bases at J, with 11 bases between. The length of the CDR3 is 13 residues. Germline CDR1 reads LNHDA; CDR2 reads SQIVND (reference sequence). In DNA, the CDR3 is TGTGCCAGTAGCCGGACTTTGACCTACGAGCAGTACTTC. Amino acid sequence: CASSRTLTYEQYF.

The chain carries TRBV18 and TRBJ1-1; TRBD1 matches 8 bases. Looked up from germline, CDR1 is KGHSH and CDR2 is LQKENI. This CDR3 is built from 14 residues. After removal of 5 bases from V and 0 bases from J, the junction contained 2 bases not matched to a gene. CDR3 in amino acids: CASSTGGLNTEAFF. The CDR3 coding sequence is TGTGCCAGCTCAACAGGGGGGCTGAACACTGAAGCTTTCTTT.

The rearrangement joins TRBV28 to TRBJ2-7; 8 positions match TRBD1. CDR1 and CDR2 (germline): MDHEN, SYDVKM. V was pared by 1 base and J by 3 bases, with 5 bases of the junction left unmatched. CDR3 length equals 15 residues. The DNA for the CDR3 is TGTGCCAGCAGTTTATCCGCCGGACAGGGCTACGAGCAGTACTTC. Amino acid sequence: CASSLSAGQGYEQYF.

This sequence joins TRBV28 and TRBJ2-2; D is possibly TRBD2 (7 bases). Germline V CDR1 and CDR2: MDHEN, SYDVKM. Trimming took off 5 bases at V and 6 bases at J, with 19 bases between the two ends. This CDR3 has 16 amino acids. The CDR3 is CASSNGGGSYAGELFF. The CDR3, as DNA: TGTGCCAGCAGTAACGGGGGCGGGAGTTACGCCGGGGAGCTGTTTTTT.

For this clone: The junction and the germline gene differ at one end; a read error may be behind it. The chain employs TRBV5-6 and TRBJ1-2; D uncertain. Germline CDR1 and CDR2: SGHDT and YYEEEE. CDR3 size: 13 residues. DNA of the CDR3: TGTGCCAGCAGCTTAGGAGGTAACTATGGCTACCCCTTC. Protein sequence: CASSLGGNYGYPF.

The chain recombines TRBV10-3 with TRBJ2-5; D possibly corresponds to TRBD2 (5 bases). The CDR3 spans 14 residues. V was cut by 2 bases and J by 5 bases, with 12 bases left in between. The V gene's germline CDR1 is ENHRY and CDR2 SYGVKD. CDR3 DNA sequence: TGTGCCATCAGTGAGGTACGTCGGGGTGAGACCCAGTACTTC. Protein sequence: CAISEVRRGETQYF.

The sample holds one count of this clone. The chain is built from TRBV5-1 and TRBJ1-5; 10 bases agree with TRBD1. The CDR3 is 14 amino acids. Trimming took 4 bases from V and 5 from J; bases not matched to a gene: 3. Germline CDR1 is SGHRS and CDR2 is YFSETQ. The CDR3 region is CASSLGTGDQPQHF. CDR3 coding DNA: TGCGCCAGCAGCCTTGGGACAGGGGATCAGCCCCAGCATTTT.

The chain is built from TRBV5-1 and TRBJ1-1; 8 bases fit TRBD1. CDR1 is SGHRS and CDR2 is YFSETQ in the germline V gene. This CDR3 spans 15 amino acids. The trim removed 4 bases at V and 3 bases at J, leaving 8 bases unmatched. The CDR3 loop is CASSPRPGQDTEAFF. The CDR3, as DNA: TGCGCCAGCAGCCCCAGACCGGGACAGGACACTGAAGCTTTCTTT.

This clone was counted a few times. V usage is TRBV7-2 and J usage is TRBJ2-5, with 7 bases identical to TRBD1. Looked up from germline, CDR1 is SGHTA and CDR2 is FQGNSA. The CDR3 totals 14 residues. The V segment lost 5 bases and the J segment 4 bases; nucleotides outside the gene matches: 7. CDR3 nucleotide sequence: TGTGCCAGCAGCCCGAACAGGGGTGCAGAGACCCAGTACTTC. It translates to CASSPNRGAETQYF.

The chain employs TRBV15 and TRBJ2-7; 7 nucleotides line up with TRBD1. Germline loops: CDR1 LNHNV, CDR2 YYDKDF (reference sequence). Losses at the gene ends were 0 bases for V and 4 bases for J; bases not matched to a gene: 9. This CDR3 is built from 16 residues. CDR3 loop: CATSRDLGTANYEQYF. The CDR3 DNA reads TGTGCCACCAGCAGAGATCTCGGGACAGCTAATTACGAGCAGTACTTC. Drawing the rest from reference TRBV15 and TRBJ2-7, the complete variable domain is DAMVIQNPRYQVTQFGKPVTLSCSQTLNHNVMYWYQQKSSQAPKLLFHYYDKDFNNEADTPDNFQSRRPNTSFCFLDIRSPGLGDTAMYLCATSRDLGTANYEQYFGPGTRLTVT.

The genes are TRBV29-1 and TRBJ2-1; 11 bases fit TRBD2. The CDR3 spans 14 residues. Germline loops: CDR1 SQVTM, CDR2 ANQGSEA. The junction had 4 bases not matched to a gene; V was cut back by 3 bases and J by 6 bases. For the CDR3, the DNA is TGCAGCGTTGAGGCGACTAGCGGGACCAATGAGCAGTTCTTC. It translates to CSVEATSGTNEQFF.

The genes are TRBV6-5 and TRBJ1-5, with a tentative D call TRBD1 (6 bases). There are 15 residues in the CDR3. The V gene lost 5 bases and the J gene lost 3 bases, with 14 bases spanning the gap. Germline lookup yields CDR1 MNHEY and CDR2 SVGAGI. CDR3 DNA: TGTGCCAGCAGTCAGATACAGGGAGTCAATCAGCCCCAGCATTTT. This translates into CASSQIQGVNQPQHF.

The chain employs TRBV30 and TRBJ2-1; D is undetermined. V lost 5 bases and J 2 bases, leaving 13 bases between the germline ends. Germline CDR1 GTSNPN, CDR2 SVGIG (reference sequence). CDR3 length: 14 residues. CDR3 protein: CAWLSSRPYNEQFF. CDR3 DNA: TGTGCCTGGCTATCGTCTCGCCCCTACAATGAGCAGTTCTTC.

The rearrangement links TRBV19 to TRBJ1-1; possible D gene TRBD1, 6 bases. Germline-derived CDR1 and CDR2 are LNHDA and SQIVND (reference sequence). Trimming left V 8 bases short and J 4 bases short, with 11 bases between. CDR3 length: 12 amino acids. CDR3 in amino acids: CASVRGGTEAFF. The DNA of the CDR3 is TGTGCCAGTGTTAGGGGGGGCACTGAAGCTTTCTTT.

In nucleotides, the CDR3 is TGCGCCAGCAGCTTGGAACGGGTATACGAGCAGTACTTC. Translation: CASSLERVYEQYF. The chain recombines TRBV5-1 with TRBJ2-5, with no clear D. The better agreement between TRBJ2-7 and the DNA end casts doubt on the J call. In germline, CDR1 is SGHRS, CDR2 YFSETQ. The CDR3 length is 13 residues.

This rearrangement joins TRBV7-9 to TRBJ1-2, with D uncertain. CDR3 length equals 14 residues. CDR1 is SEHNR, CDR2 FQNEAQ, per germline (reference sequence). Trimming pared 6 bases from V and 3 bases from J, leaving 14 bases between. DNA of the CDR3: TGTGCCAGCAGTGTGCCGGGGTTCGACTATGGCTACACCTTC. Amino acids: CASSVPGFDYGYTF.

This clone was found a few times. CDR3 nucleotides: TGTGCCAGCGGCAATTTTCCTAGCTCCTACGAGCAGTACTTC. It translates to CASGNFPSSYEQYF. The chain links TRBV9 to TRBJ2-7; no reliable D call. Germline CDR1 and CDR2: SGDLS and YYNGEE. This CDR3 is 14 amino acids long. Deletions cut 7 bases from V and 0 bases from J, with 14 bases between.

J is TRBJ2-5 and V is TRBV20-1; the D gene is possibly TRBD2 (5 bases). CDR3 length: 11 amino acids. Deletions cut 6 bases from V and 3 bases from J, with 8 bases between. CDR1 is DFQATT, CDR2 SNEGSKA, per germline (reference sequence). CDR3 residues: CSALREETQYF. The CDR3 DNA follows: TGCAGTGCCCTGCGGGAAGAGACCCAGTACTTC.

This chain joins TRBV27 and TRBJ2-7; D uncertain. The germline V gene has CDR1 MNHEY and CDR2 SMNVEV (reference sequence). This CDR3 has 13 residues. The germline V and J ends were trimmed by 0 bases and 3 bases, with 6 bases remaining between them. CDR3 sequence: CASSLSSGYEQYF. CDR3 sequence (DNA): TGTGCCAGCAGTTTATCTTCCGGCTACGAGCAGTACTTC.